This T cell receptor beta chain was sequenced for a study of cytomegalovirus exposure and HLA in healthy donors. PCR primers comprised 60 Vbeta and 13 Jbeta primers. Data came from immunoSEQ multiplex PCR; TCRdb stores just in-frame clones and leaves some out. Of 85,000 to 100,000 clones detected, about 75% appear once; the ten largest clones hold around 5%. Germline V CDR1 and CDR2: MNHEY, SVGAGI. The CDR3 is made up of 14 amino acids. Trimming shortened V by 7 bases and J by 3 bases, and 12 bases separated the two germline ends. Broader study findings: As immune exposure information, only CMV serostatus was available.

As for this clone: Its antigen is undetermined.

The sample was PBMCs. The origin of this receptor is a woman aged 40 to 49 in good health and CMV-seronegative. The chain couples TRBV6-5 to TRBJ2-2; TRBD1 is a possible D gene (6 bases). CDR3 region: CASTLGADTGELFF. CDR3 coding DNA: TGTGCCAGCACCCTGGGGGCAGACACCGGGGAGCTGTTTTTT.